A single sample gave rise to the 32 T cell receptor beta chains below, sequenced in a study of T cells in Graves' hyperthyroidism and ophthalmopathy. Regions amplified from RNA transcripts were the TCR beta CDR3 regions. HTBI primers were the set used in a first-round RT-PCR of the TCR CDR3. TCRdb re-called the multiplex PCR reads through MiXCR, storing one row per CDR3 protein. The table shows 350,000 to 400,000 distinct CDR3 sequences, with around 14% occurring only once. The sample was blood. All receptors derive from a woman aged 25-40 years with Graves' hyperthyroidism.

V gene TRBV7-9 combines with J gene TRBJ1-1, with 7 bases aligning to TRBD1. CDR1 is SEHNR, CDR2 FQNEAQ, per germline (reference sequence). CDR3 length: 16 residues. The junction had 9 bases not matched to a gene; V was cut back by 5 bases and J by 0 bases. The CDR3 loop is CASSPILTGMNTEAFF. The CDR3, as DNA: TGTGCCAGCAGCCCAATATTGACAGGGATGAACACTGAAGCTTTCTTT.

This clonotype was observed a few times. The CDR3 loop is CASAYETDQDEQYF. The CDR3 DNA reads as TGTGCCAGCGCATACGAGACTGACCAAGACGAGCAGTACTTC. The rearrangement uses TRBV6-1 and TRBJ2-7; D ambiguous. Germline V gene data show CDR1 as MNHNS and CDR2 as SASEGT. V was cut by 8 bases and J by 5 bases, with 19 bases left in between. The CDR3 is 14 residues long.

This clonotype was detected many times. V usage is TRBV12-3 or TRBV12-4 and J usage is TRBJ2-5; tentatively, D is TRBD1 (6 bases). There are 12 residues in the CDR3. V lost 3 bases and J lost 10, with 12 bases in between. The CDR3 nucleotides read TGTGCCAGCAGTTTTTCGACAGGCGGCCAGTACTTC. Protein: CASSFSTGGQYF.

The chain uses TRBV11-2 and TRBJ1-4, with D uncertain. Germline V gene sequence: CDR1 SGHAT, CDR2 FQNNGV. V was cut by 0 bases and J by 7 bases, with 9 bases left in between. There are 14 residues in the CDR3. CDR3 region: CASSLDRLTEKLFF. The CDR3, as DNA: TGTGCCAGCAGCTTAGATCGTTTAACTGAAAAACTGTTTTTT.

This clonotype was seen ten or more times. The chain is built from TRBV18 and TRBJ1-1; D gene ambiguous. Trimming shortened V by 3 bases and J by 1 base, and 9 bases separated the two germline ends. This CDR3 has 14 residues. From germline, CDR1 is KGHSH and CDR2 LQKENI. Here the CDR3 DNA reads TGTGCCAGCTCACCGCCCCGGGGGAACACTGAAGCTTTCTTT. Encoded protein: CASSPPRGNTEAFF.

At least ten counts were recorded for this clonotype. The gene calls are TRBV5-1 and TRBJ2-3; 8 bases line up with TRBD2. V was clipped by 1 base and J by 2 bases; unmatched bases: 3. Looked up from germline, CDR1 is SGHRS and CDR2 is YFSETQ. The CDR3 length is 15 residues. CDR3 sequence reads: CASSLSAGVTDTQYF. DNA of the CDR3: TGCGCCAGCAGCTTGTCAGCGGGGGTCACAGATACGCAGTATTTT.

This clonotype has a count of ten or more. This chain connects TRBV11-2 to TRBJ2-1; 12 bases match TRBD2. V lost 1 base and J lost 8; bases outside the gene matches: 9. CDR3 length: 17 residues. The germline CDR1 and CDR2 sequences are SGHAT and FQNNGV. The DNA for the CDR3 is TGTGCCAGCAGCTTAGGGTCTAGCGGGAGGGCCAGCGATGAGCAGTTCTTC. Its translation is CASSLGSSGRASDEQFF.

The rearrangement links TRBV2 to TRBJ1-5, with D possibly matching TRBD1 (5 bases). The V gene's germline CDR1 is SNHLY and CDR2 FYNNEI. The CDR3 has 14 residues. Between the trimmed V and J ends, which lost 6 bases and 2 bases, there was a span of 11 bases. The CDR3 here is CASRQDYGNQPQHF. In DNA, the CDR3 is TGTGCCAGCAGACAGGATTATGGCAATCAGCCCCAGCATTTT.

Many counts were recorded for this clonotype. The chain employs TRBV30 and TRBJ1-2; perhaps TRBD1 as D (5 bases). The V gene lost 1 base and the J gene lost 2 bases, with 5 bases spanning the gap. The CDR3 is 12 amino acids. The germline CDR1 and CDR2 sequences are GTSNPN and SVGIG (reference sequence). CDR3 sequence: CAWSGGNYGYTF. The CDR3 bases are TGTGCCTGGAGTGGGGGGAACTATGGCTACACCTTC.

At least ten counts were recorded for this clonotype. The chain uses TRBV3-1 and TRBJ2-7; D tentatively reads TRBD1 or TRBD2 (5 bases each). Per germline, CDR1 LGHDT and CDR2 YNNKEL (reference sequence). The CDR3 spans 14 residues. V was cut by 2 bases and J by 6 bases, with 14 bases left in between. The DNA of the CDR3 is TGTGCCAGCAGCCAAAATGGGGGATTCTTCGAGCAGTACTTC. As protein: CASSQNGGFFEQYF.

This clonotype was seen ten or more times. V usage is TRBV28 and J usage is TRBJ2-7; D possibly corresponds to TRBD1 (6 bases). Germline V gene data show CDR1 as MDHEN and CDR2 as SYDVKM. V lost 3 bases, J lost 2 bases, and 14 bases lay in between. The CDR3 totals 15 residues. The CDR3 here is CASSLTGILTYEQYF. CDR3 nucleotide sequence: TGTGCCAGCAGTTTGACAGGAATTTTGACCTACGAGCAGTACTTC.

The chain combines TRBV6-4 with TRBJ2-1; D may be TRBD1 (5 bases). The germline V and J ends were trimmed by 2 bases and 2 bases, with 19 bases remaining between them. Germline values: CDR1 MRHNA, CDR2 SNTAGT. CDR3 length: 18 amino acids. CDR3 residues: CASSDLPDIPGAYNEQFF. CDR3 nucleotide sequence: TGTGCCAGCAGTGACCTTCCGGACATTCCCGGAGCCTACAATGAGCAGTTCTTC.

This clonotype was seen many times. The gene calls are TRBV7-8 and TRBJ1-5; 7 nucleotides match TRBD1. Germline trimming cut 2 bases from V and 5 bases from J; bases unmatched to any gene: 6. Germline values: CDR1 SGHVS, CDR2 FQNEAQ. The length of the CDR3 is 15 residues. CDR3 in DNA: TGTGCCAGCAGCTTATTCGGGACAGATTATCAGCCCCAGCATTTT. Translating it yields CASSLFGTDYQPQHF.

The chain recombines TRBV20-1 with TRBJ2-1; 11 nucleotides agree with TRBD2. CDR1 is DFQATT and CDR2 is SNEGSKA in the germline V gene (reference sequence). The V segment lost 3 bases and the J segment 4 bases; nucleotides outside the gene matches: 5. There are 15 residues in the CDR3. The CDR3 here is CSARALAGGYNEQFF. The DNA for the CDR3 is TGCAGTGCTAGGGCGCTAGCGGGAGGTTACAATGAGCAGTTCTTC.

This clonotype was counted many times. The genes are TRBV7-6 and TRBJ2-1; D is possibly TRBD2 (6 bases). Per the germline V gene, CDR1 is SGHVS and CDR2 is FNYEAQ. The CDR3 is made up of 14 amino acids. V lost 5 bases, J lost 9 bases, and 17 bases lay in between. CDR3 sequence reads: CASSTLGGMGEQFF. The CDR3 DNA reads TGTGCCAGCAGCACCCTTGGCGGGATGGGTGAGCAGTTCTTC.

This clonotype was found many times. The chain couples TRBV28 to TRBJ2-1; the D is unclear. Deletions cut 5 bases from V and 7 bases from J, with 6 bases between. This CDR3 spans 11 amino acids. The germline V gene encodes CDR1 MDHEN and CDR2 SYDVKM. CDR3 in DNA: TGTGCCAGCAGTATGAGGAATGAGCAGTTCTTC. Protein: CASSMRNEQFF.

This clonotype came up many times. The chain employs TRBV28 and TRBJ2-1; 7 bases map to TRBD2. CDR1 is MDHEN, CDR2 SYDVKM, per germline. The CDR3 covers 16 residues. V was pared by 4 bases and J by 1 base, with 7 bases of the junction left unmatched. The CDR3 DNA sequence: TGTGCCAGCAGTTGGTCTAGCGGATTTTCCTACAATGAGCAGTTCTTC. Its protein product is CASSWSSGFSYNEQFF.

This clonotype was detected many times. This sequence joins TRBV7-9 and TRBJ2-3; D tentatively fits TRBD1 or TRBD2 (5 bases each). Trimming stripped 5 bases from V and 6 bases from J, with 9 bases between. The germline V gene encodes CDR1 SEHNR and CDR2 FQNEAQ (reference sequence). The CDR3 is made up of 12 amino acids. The CDR3 DNA reads as TGTGCCAGCAGCCGAGGGGCGGATACGCAGTATTTT. Its protein product is CASSRGADTQYF.

The chain links TRBV6-1 to TRBJ2-7; the D gene could be TRBD1 or TRBD2 (6 bases each). CDR3 size: 16 residues. The V gene's germline CDR1 is MNHNS and CDR2 SASEGT. V lost 5 bases and J 3 bases, leaving 20 bases between the germline ends. CDR3 amino acids: CASSSSWGAGDYEQYF. CDR3 coding DNA: TGTGCCAGCAGTTCGTCCTGGGGGGCAGGGGACTACGAGCAGTACTTC.

This clonotype was detected ten times or more. The chain is built from TRBV12-3 or TRBV12-4 and TRBJ2-1; the match to TRBD2 covers 10 bases. This CDR3 is 15 amino acids long. The junction had 7 bases not matched to a gene; V was cut back by 3 bases and J by 8 bases. CDR3 sequence reads: CASSFSSGSFDEQFF. For the CDR3, the DNA is TGTGCCAGCAGTTTTTCTAGCGGGAGCTTTGATGAGCAGTTCTTC.

In its sample, this clonotype was seen many times. This rearrangement joins TRBV28 to TRBJ2-1, with D perhaps matching TRBD2 (6 bases). The CDR3 is made up of 16 amino acids. Germline loops: CDR1 MDHEN, CDR2 SYDVKM. V was trimmed by 7 bases and J by 4 bases, leaving 20 bases between them. The CDR3 coding sequence is TGTGCCAGCATCAACTCGGGAGTAGCGGAGTACAATGAGCAGTTCTTC. This codes for CASINSGVAEYNEQFF.

This clonotype has a handful of counts. The gene calls are TRBV6-1 and TRBJ2-5; D might be TRBD1 (6 bases). The CDR3 covers 13 residues. Germline CDR1 is MNHNS and CDR2 is SASEGT. The V gene lost 6 bases and the J gene lost 1 base, with 9 bases spanning the gap. CDR3 sequence: CASRQGAQETQYF. DNA of the CDR3: TGTGCCAGCAGACAGGGTGCCCAAGAGACCCAGTACTTC.

This clonotype was counted between two and nine times. Possible read error: a much larger clone is one base away. The chain uses TRBV11-2 and TRBJ2-1; no reliable D call. Germline V gene data show CDR1 as SGHAT and CDR2 as FQNNGV. CDR3 length equals 13 residues. The V gene lost 0 bases and the J gene lost 8 bases, with 8 bases spanning the gap. The CDR3 DNA reads as TGTGCCAGCAGCTTAGATTTCCCCGATGAGCAGTTCTTC. Encoded protein: CASSLDFPDEQFF.

There are many counts of this clonotype. CDR3 protein: CSARVDGYPGEQYF. CDR3 in DNA: TGCAGTGCTAGAGTGGACGGCTACCCGGGGGAGCAGTACTTC. The chain combines TRBV20-1 with TRBJ2-7; D possibly corresponds to TRBD2 (5 bases). This CDR3 is built from 14 residues. Germline V CDR1 and CDR2: DFQATT, SNEGSKA (reference sequence). V lost 1 base and J lost 7, with 17 bases in between.

This clonotype appeared many times. The chain recombines TRBV28 with TRBJ1-6; D call uncertain. Deletions cut 6 bases from V and 9 bases from J, with 15 bases between. Germline V gives CDR1 MDHEN, CDR2 SYDVKM. This CDR3 is 14 amino acids long. In DNA, the CDR3 is TGTGCCAGCAGCCCCGGGCCTGTGCCTTCACCCCTCCACTTT. Translated: CASSPGPVPSPLHF.

There are a few counts of this clonotype. The genes are TRBV27 and TRBJ2-7; D gene uncertain. CDR3 length: 14 residues. Germline values: CDR1 MNHEY, CDR2 SMNVEV (reference sequence). Trimming shortened V by 2 bases and J by 3 bases, and 11 bases separated the two germline ends. Here the CDR3 DNA reads TGTGCCAGCAGTTTAGGCCGACCCCTCTACGAGCAGTACTTC. Residues: CASSLGRPLYEQYF.

This clonotype was picked up many times. The chain is built from TRBV28 and TRBJ2-3, with 7 bases aligning to TRBD2. Germline CDR1 is MDHEN and CDR2 is SYDVKM. V was clipped by 2 bases and J by 2 bases; unmatched bases: 13. The CDR3 is made up of 18 amino acids. CDR3 loop: CASSLTSGSGQLTDTQYF. The DNA for the CDR3 is TGTGCCAGCAGTTTAACTTCTGGTAGCGGGCAACTCACAGATACGCAGTATTTT.

With regard to this clonotype: A read error may be the cause here, since a much bigger clone is one base away. The rearrangement uses TRBV7-9 and TRBJ1-2; D gene ambiguous. V gave up 5 bases and J gave up 6 bases, with 19 bases separating them. The CDR3 runs to 15 residues. Germline CDR1 SEHNR, CDR2 FQNEAQ (reference sequence). CDR3 nucleotide sequence: TGTGCCAGCAGCGTAACGGACGGAATTGGCGATGGCTACACCTTC. Translating gives CASSVTDGIGDGYTF.

The chain is built from TRBV6-2 or TRBV6-3 and TRBJ1-4; D uncertain. Trimming stripped 0 bases from V and 5 bases from J, with 7 bases between. This CDR3 spans 14 amino acids. The V gene's germline CDR1 is MNHEY and CDR2 SVGEGT. CDR3 DNA sequence: TGTGCCAGCAGTTACTCAACGGCAAATGAAAAACTGTTTTTT. Translating it yields CASSYSTANEKLFF.

There are a few counts of this clonotype. The J gene is TRBJ2-5, the V gene TRBV10-2, with 7 bases lining up with TRBD1. V dropped 5 bases and J dropped 5; count of bases not matched to a gene: 8. The CDR3 covers 14 residues. The germline V gene has CDR1 WSHSY and CDR2 SAAADI. CDR3 sequence: CASSQTGPLETQYF. CDR3 bases: TGCGCCAGCAGTCAGACAGGGCCCTTGGAGACCCAGTACTTC.

This clonotype was found a few times. This chain uses TRBV27 with TRBJ2-2; 10 nucleotides align to TRBD2. With 5 bases clipped from V and 7 bases from J, the junction kept 4 bases outside the gene matches. Germline assignment: CDR1 MNHEY and CDR2 SMNVEV (reference sequence). The CDR3 spans 14 residues. In DNA form, the CDR3 reads TGTGCCAGCAGTACTAGCGGGATGGGCGGGGAGCTGTTTTTT. Residues: CASSTSGMGGELFF.

There are many counts of this clonotype. The rearrangement joins TRBV3-1 to TRBJ1-1, with TRBD1 matching over 8 bases. CDR3 length equals 12 residues. Per the germline V gene, CDR1 is LGHDT and CDR2 is YNNKEL (reference sequence). Losses at the gene ends were 2 bases for V and 11 bases for J; bases not matched to a gene: 4. Here the CDR3 reads CASSQTGGGAFF. CDR3 sequence (DNA): TGTGCCAGCAGCCAAACAGGGGGAGGTGCTTTCTTT.